This T cell receptor (beta chain) appears in the sequencing data of a study of T-cell reconstitution after alpha-beta-depleted transplantation in children. A TCRbeta library incorporating unique molecular identifiers was prepared. TCRdb reprocessed the PCR reads with MiXCR, giving one entry per CDR3 protein. This table holds some 440,000 distinct CDR3 sequences, around 15% found once. CDR1 and CDR2 from the germline V gene are KGHDR and SFDVKD. V trimming: 5 bases; J trimming: 7 bases; junction bases outside the gene matches: 7. The CDR3 runs 14 residues. General observations from the study: Surviving thymic progenitors and recipient T cells were the source of high TCRbeta diversity at day 60 in some patients. Several hundred expanded graft clones reportedly gave rise to the alpha-beta T cells present about two months after transplant. A year post-transplant, T-cell counts and diversity derived mostly from newly produced T cells.

This clonotype has more than one count but fewer than ten. Its antigen is unidentified. The material was PBMCs, mostly from graft donor cells, obtained 360 days after TCRalphabeta/CD19-depleted stem cell transplant. The genes are TRBV24-1 and TRBJ2-1; TRBD2 aligns across 7 bases. This clonotype originated in a boy under two years old who had a stem cell transplant for Wiskott-Aldrich syndrome, so the T cells may come from the graft donor. CDR3: CATSGLAVGNEQFF. Written as DNA, the CDR3 is TGTGCCACCAGTGGACTAGCCGTGGGTAATGAGCAGTTCTTC.